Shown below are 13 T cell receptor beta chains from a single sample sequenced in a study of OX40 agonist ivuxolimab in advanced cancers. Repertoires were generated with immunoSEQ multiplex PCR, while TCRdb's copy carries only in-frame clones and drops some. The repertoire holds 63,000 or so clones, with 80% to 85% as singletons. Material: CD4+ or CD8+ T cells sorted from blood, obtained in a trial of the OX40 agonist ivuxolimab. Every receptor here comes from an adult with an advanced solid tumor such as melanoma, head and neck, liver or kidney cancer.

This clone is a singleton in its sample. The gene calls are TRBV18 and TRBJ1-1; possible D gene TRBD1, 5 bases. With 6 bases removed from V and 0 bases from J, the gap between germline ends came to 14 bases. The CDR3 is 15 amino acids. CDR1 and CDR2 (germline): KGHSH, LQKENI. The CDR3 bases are TGTGCCAGCTCGCTTAAGGGAGGGGTGAACACTGAAGCTTTCTTT. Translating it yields CASSLKGGVNTEAFF.

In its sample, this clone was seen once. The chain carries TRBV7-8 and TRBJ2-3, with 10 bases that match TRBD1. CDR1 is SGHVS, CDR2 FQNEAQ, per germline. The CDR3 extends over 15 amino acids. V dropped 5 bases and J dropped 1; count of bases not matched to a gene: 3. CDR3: CASSATGGGTDTQYF. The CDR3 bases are TGTGCCAGCAGCGCGACAGGGGGCGGCACAGATACGCAGTATTTT.

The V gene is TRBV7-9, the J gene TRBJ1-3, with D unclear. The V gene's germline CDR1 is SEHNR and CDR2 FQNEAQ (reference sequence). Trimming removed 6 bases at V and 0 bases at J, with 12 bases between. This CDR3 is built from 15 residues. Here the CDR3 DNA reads TGTGCCAGCAGTTTCGGACGGGACTCTGGAAACACCATATATTTT. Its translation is CASSFGRDSGNTIYF.

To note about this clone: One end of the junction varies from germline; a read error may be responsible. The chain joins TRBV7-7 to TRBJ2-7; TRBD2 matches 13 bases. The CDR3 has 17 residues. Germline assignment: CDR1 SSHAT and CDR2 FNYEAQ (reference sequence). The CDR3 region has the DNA TGTGCTAGCAGCTCGACTAGCGGGAGGCCCTGCTCCTACGAGCAGTACTTC. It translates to CASSSTSGRPCSYEQYF.

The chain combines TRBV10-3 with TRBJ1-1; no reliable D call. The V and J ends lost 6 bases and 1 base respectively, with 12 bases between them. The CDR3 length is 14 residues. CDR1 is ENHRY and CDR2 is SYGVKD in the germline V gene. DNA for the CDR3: TGTGCCATCAGAGACACTTTCGGGAACACTGAAGCTTTCTTT. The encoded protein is CAIRDTFGNTEAFF.

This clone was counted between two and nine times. CDR3 amino acids: CASSYSGGEGARGYTF. CDR3 bases: TGTGCCAGCAGTTACTCGGGCGGGGAGGGGGCGCGAGGCTACACCTTC. V and J are TRBV6-5 and TRBJ1-2, with 7 positions matching TRBD1. V shed 0 bases and J 8 bases; nucleotides not matched to a gene: 12. Germline V gene lookup returns CDR1 MNHEY and CDR2 SVGAGI. This CDR3 is built from 16 residues.

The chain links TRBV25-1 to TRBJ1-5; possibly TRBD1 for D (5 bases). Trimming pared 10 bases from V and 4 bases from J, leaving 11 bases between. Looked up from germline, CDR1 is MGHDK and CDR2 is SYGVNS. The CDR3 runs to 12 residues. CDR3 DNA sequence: TGTGCCACCTCCCGGGGGAATCAGCCCCAGCATTTT. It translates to CATSRGNQPQHF.

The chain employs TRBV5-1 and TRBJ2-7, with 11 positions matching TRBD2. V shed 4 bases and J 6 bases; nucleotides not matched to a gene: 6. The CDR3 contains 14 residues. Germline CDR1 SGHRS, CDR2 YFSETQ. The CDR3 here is CASSTTSGKVEQYF. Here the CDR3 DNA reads TGCGCCAGCAGCACGACTAGCGGGAAGGTCGAGCAGTACTTC. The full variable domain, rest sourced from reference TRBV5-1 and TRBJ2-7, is KAGVTQTPRYLIKTRGQQVTLSCSPISGHRSVSWYQQTPGQGLQFLFEYFSETQRNKGNFPGRFSGRQFSNSRSEMNVSTLELGDSALYLCASSTTSGKVEQYFGPGTRLTVT.

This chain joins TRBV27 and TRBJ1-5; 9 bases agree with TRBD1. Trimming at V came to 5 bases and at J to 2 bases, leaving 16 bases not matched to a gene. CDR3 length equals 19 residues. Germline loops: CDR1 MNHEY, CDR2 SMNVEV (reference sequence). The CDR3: CASSPRQGGPARGNQPQHF. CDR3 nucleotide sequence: TGTGCCAGCAGTCCCCGACAGGGGGGACCCGCCAGGGGCAATCAGCCCCAGCATTTT.

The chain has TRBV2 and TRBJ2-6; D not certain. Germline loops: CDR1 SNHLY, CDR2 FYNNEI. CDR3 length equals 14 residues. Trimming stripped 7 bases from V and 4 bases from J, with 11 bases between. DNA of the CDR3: TGTGCCAGCACGTCGGATGGCGGGGCCAACGTCCTGACTTTC. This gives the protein CASTSDGGANVLTF.

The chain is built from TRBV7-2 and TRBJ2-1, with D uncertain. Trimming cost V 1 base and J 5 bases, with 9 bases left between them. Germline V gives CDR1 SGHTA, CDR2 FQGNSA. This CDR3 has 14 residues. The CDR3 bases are TGTGCCAGCAGCTTAGGGCGGACGGACAATGAGCAGTTCTTC. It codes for CASSLGRTDNEQFF.

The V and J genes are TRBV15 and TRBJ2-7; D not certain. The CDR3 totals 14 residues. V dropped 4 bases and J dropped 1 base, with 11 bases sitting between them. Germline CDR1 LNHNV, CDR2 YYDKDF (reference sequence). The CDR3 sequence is CATSNGRLSYEQYF. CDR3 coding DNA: TGTGCCACCAGCAACGGCAGGTTATCCTACGAGCAGTACTTC. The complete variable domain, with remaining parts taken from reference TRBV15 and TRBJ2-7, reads DAMVIQNPRYQVTQFGKPVTLSCSQTLNHNVMYWYQQKSSQAPKLLFHYYDKDFNNEADTPDNFQSRRPNTSFCFLDIRSPGLGDTAMYLCATSNGRLSYEQYFGPGTRLTVT.

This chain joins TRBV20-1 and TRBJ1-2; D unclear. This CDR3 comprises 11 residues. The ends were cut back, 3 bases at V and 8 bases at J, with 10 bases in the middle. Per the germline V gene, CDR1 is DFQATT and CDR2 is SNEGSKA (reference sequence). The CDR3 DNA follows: TGCAGTGCTAGTTGGATGGACGGCTACACCTTC. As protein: CSASWMDGYTF.